This entry lists 21 T cell receptor beta chains sequenced from one sample in a study of T cell responses to AZD1222 COVID-19 vaccine. The method was immunoSEQ multiplex PCR; TCRdb's version includes in-frame clones alone and lacks a portion of them. Among over 90,000 clones, 91% were seen once, and the ten largest hold roughly 44%. The sample consisted of peripheral blood, taken on day 0 of AZD1222 vaccination. These receptors were taken from an adult in good health.

The chain employs TRBV3-1 (or the pseudogene TRBV3-2) and TRBJ2-7; weak D call: TRBD1 (6 bases). CDR1 LGHDT and CDR2 YNNKEL come from the germline V gene (reference sequence). This CDR3 has 15 amino acids. The V end was cut by 0 bases, the J end by 2 bases, with 11 bases between. CDR3 sequence (DNA): TGTGCCAGCAGCCAAGAAAGGGGGTCCCCCTACGAGCAGTACTTC. Translated: CASSQERGSPYEQYF.

The rearrangement joins TRBV19 to TRBJ2-1; 12 positions agree with TRBD2. This CDR3 has 15 residues. Germline lookup yields CDR1 LNHDA and CDR2 SQIVND (reference sequence). J gave up 3 bases and V 9 bases, and 6 bases lay outside the gene matches. The CDR3 sequence is CASLLAGGGYNEQFF. The CDR3, as DNA: TGTGCCAGCTTGCTAGCGGGAGGGGGCTACAATGAGCAGTTCTTC.

The chain links TRBV2 to TRBJ2-7; TRBD1 matches at 8 bases. This CDR3 contains 16 residues. Germline V lookup: CDR1 SNHLY, CDR2 FYNNEI. V lost 6 bases and J lost 2; bases outside the gene matches: 12. In DNA form, the CDR3 reads TGTGCCAGCAGAGGAGACCGGGACAGGAGTCCCTACGAGCAGTACTTC. Protein product: CASRGDRDRSPYEQYF.

The chain has TRBV5-6 and TRBJ2-4; 8 bases map to TRBD2. The V gene end was trimmed by 2 bases and the J gene end by 3 bases; junction bases not matched to a gene: 13. The germline V gene has CDR1 SGHDT and CDR2 YYEEEE. The CDR3 is 18 residues long. In DNA form, the CDR3 reads TGTGCCAGCAGCTTTAGTGGGGGGAAGGGACTAGGCAAAAACATTCAGTACTTC. This sequence encodes CASSFSGGKGLGKNIQYF.

The rearrangement links TRBV18 to TRBJ2-7; a weak D match, TRBD2 (6 bases). V was clipped by 6 bases and J by 2 bases, with 14 bases between them. The CDR3 consists of 14 residues. Germline lookup yields CDR1 KGHSH and CDR2 LQKENI. The CDR3 region has the DNA TGTGCCAGCTCTTCGGAGGGGTCCGCCTACGAGCAGTACTTC. It translates to CASSSEGSAYEQYF.

The CDR3 sequence: CASRRQGRDTQYF. The CDR3 DNA reads as TGTGCCAGCAGACGTCAGGGGCGAGATACGCAGTATTTT. The chain has TRBV7-7 and TRBJ2-3, with D possibly TRBD1 on 6 matching bases. The CDR3 loop spans 13 amino acids. V gave up 6 bases and J gave up 5 bases, with 12 bases separating them. The germline V gene has CDR1 SSHAT and CDR2 FNYEAQ (reference sequence).

The CDR3 region has the DNA TGCAGCGTTAAGACTAGCGGGAGCGGCAATGAGCAGTTCTTC. Amino acids: CSVKTSGSGNEQFF. This chain joins TRBV29-1 and TRBJ2-1, with 12 bases aligning to TRBD2. The junction had 5 bases not matched to a gene; V was cut back by 5 bases and J by 6 bases. Germline V gives CDR1 SQVTM, CDR2 ANQGSEA. The CDR3 has 14 residues.

This clone turned up a few times. The rearrangement joins TRBV2 to TRBJ2-1; D is ambiguous. V was clipped by 2 bases and J by 3 bases, with 5 bases between them. The CDR3 loop spans 13 amino acids. Germline lookup yields CDR1 SNHLY and CDR2 FYNNEI. The CDR3: CASSESDYNEQFF. DNA for the CDR3: TGTGCCAGCAGTGAATCCGACTACAATGAGCAGTTCTTC. The full variable domain, completed using reference TRBV2 and TRBJ2-1, is EPEVTQTPSHQVTQMGQEVILRCVPISNHLYFYWYRQILGQKVEFLVSFYNNEISEKSEIFDDQFSVERPDGSNFTLKIRSTKLEDSAMYFCASSESDYNEQFFGPGTRLTVL.

The chain is built from TRBV28 and TRBJ2-7; 9 nucleotides align to TRBD2. Losses at the gene ends were 0 bases for V and 1 base for J; bases not matched to a gene: 7. From germline, CDR1 is MDHEN and CDR2 SYDVKM. There are 17 residues in the CDR3. CDR3 bases: TGTGCCAGCAGTTTATGGGGCCCGCTAGCGGGATCCTACGAGCAGTACTTC. It specifies CASSLWGPLAGSYEQYF.

The V and J genes are TRBV7-9 and TRBJ2-1, with D perhaps matching TRBD2 (6 bases). V dropped 6 bases and J dropped 6 bases, with 18 bases sitting between them. Germline V gene sequence: CDR1 SEHNR, CDR2 FQNEAQ (reference sequence). The length of the CDR3 is 15 residues. The CDR3 DNA sequence: TGTGCCAGCAGTCGCCCATCGGGAGTGGCCAATGAGCAGTTCTTC. It translates to CASSRPSGVANEQFF.

This chain joins TRBV6-5 and TRBJ2-7; D is possibly TRBD1 (5 bases). V was shortened by 7 bases and J by 6 bases, with 16 bases between the two germline ends. Germline V gene lookup returns CDR1 MNHEY and CDR2 SVGAGI. This CDR3 contains 13 residues. The CDR3 loop reads CASKAWGQGEQYF. The CDR3 nucleotides are TGTGCCAGCAAGGCATGGGGCCAGGGCGAGCAGTACTTC.

This chain links TRBV13 with TRBJ1-2, with 7 nucleotides matching TRBD1. The junction had 6 bases not matched to a gene; V was cut back by 0 bases and J by 2 bases. This CDR3 contains 16 residues. Germline V gene lookup returns CDR1 PRHDT and CDR2 FYEKMQ (reference sequence). The CDR3 bases are TGTGCCAGCAGCTTAGGGTCAGGGGGTGACAACTATGGCTACACCTTC. This codes for CASSLGSGGDNYGYTF.

This clone has only one observation. The V gene is TRBV6-5, the J gene TRBJ1-6, with TRBD1 matching over 11 bases. The CDR3 length is 14 residues. Germline assignment: CDR1 MNHEY and CDR2 SVGAGI. V lost 5 bases and J lost 8; bases outside the gene matches: 2. As DNA, the CDR3 is TGTGCCAGCAGTCGGGGACAGGGGGATTCACCCCTCCACTTT. This sequence encodes CASSRGQGDSPLHF.

This chain joins TRBV9 and TRBJ2-6; 9 nucleotides align to TRBD1. This CDR3 has 17 residues. CDR1 is SGDLS, CDR2 YYNGEE, per germline. The V gene end was trimmed by 4 bases and the J gene end by 0 bases; junction bases not matched to a gene: 5. This CDR3 reads CASSPQGAASGANVLTF. In nucleotides, the CDR3 is TGTGCCAGCAGCCCACAGGGGGCAGCCTCTGGGGCCAACGTCCTGACTTTC.

V is TRBV28 and J is TRBJ2-7, with 9 bases matching TRBD1. The CDR3 is 14 residues long. Trimming at V came to 3 bases and at J to 6 bases, leaving 6 bases not matched to a gene. The V gene's germline CDR1 is MDHEN and CDR2 SYDVKM. CDR3: CASSFRDRETEQYF. The DNA of the CDR3 is TGTGCCAGCAGTTTCCGGGACAGGGAGACCGAGCAGTACTTC.

This clone was seen just once. V and J are TRBV7-9 and TRBJ2-1; a possible D gene is TRBD1 (6 bases). V lost 4 bases to trimming and J lost 8 bases, with 15 bases between them. This CDR3 is built from 14 residues. CDR1 is SEHNR, CDR2 FQNEAQ, per germline (reference sequence). CDR3 amino acids: CASSSPGASDEQFF. The DNA for the CDR3 is TGTGCCAGCAGCTCGCCAGGGGCTAGTGATGAGCAGTTCTTC.

This clone was seen a few times. V and J are TRBV7-9 and TRBJ2-7; 8 positions match TRBD1. V lost 5 bases to trimming and J lost 4 bases; unmatched junction nucleotides: 13. The CDR3 extends over 16 amino acids. In germline, CDR1 is SEHNR, CDR2 FQNEAQ (reference sequence). In nucleotides, the CDR3 is TGTGCCAGCAGCCCTAGCTTTAGGACAGGGTCTTACGAGCAGTACTTC. This translates into CASSPSFRTGSYEQYF. Supplemented by reference TRBV7-9 and TRBJ2-7, the full variable domain reads DTGVSQNPRHKITKRGQNVTFRCDPISEHNRLYWYRQTLGQGPEFLTYFQNEAQLEKSRLLSDRFSAERPKGSFSTLEIQRTEQGDSAMYLCASSPSFRTGSYEQYFGPGTRLTVT.

V and J are TRBV30 and TRBJ2-1, with 9 bases aligning to TRBD2. Looked up from germline, CDR1 is GTSNPN and CDR2 is SVGIG (reference sequence). V trimming: 1 base; J trimming: 5 bases; junction bases outside the gene matches: 6. There are 15 residues in the CDR3. The CDR3 spells CAWSGGLASHNEQFF. For the CDR3, the DNA is TGTGCCTGGAGTGGGGGACTAGCTAGCCACAATGAGCAGTTCTTC.

The V call is TRBV6-5, the J call TRBJ1-1; D not certain. The CDR3 is made up of 13 amino acids. Trimming cost V 11 bases and J 5 bases, with 18 bases left between them. Germline V gene sequence: CDR1 MNHEY, CDR2 SVGAGI. As DNA, the CDR3 is TGTGCCGGCCAGAGACGCGGAAGTACTGAAGCTTTCTTT. Translated, it gives CAGQRRGSTEAFF.

The chain recombines TRBV28 with TRBJ2-2; 7 bases match TRBD2. Germline V gene lookup returns CDR1 MDHEN and CDR2 SYDVKM. CDR3 size: 15 residues. V trimming: 2 bases; J trimming: 5 bases; junction bases outside the gene matches: 5. The CDR3 loop reads CASSLPGTKTGELFF. CDR3 DNA sequence: TGTGCCAGCAGTTTACCCGGGACTAAGACCGGGGAGCTGTTTTTT.

The chain uses TRBV5-4 and TRBJ1-6; 8 bases align to TRBD1. The CDR3 runs to 14 residues. Germline CDR1 SGHNT, CDR2 YYREEE (reference sequence). V gave up 3 bases and J gave up 7 bases; unmatched junction bases: 3. CDR3 amino acids: CASSYRGRNSPLHF. Written as DNA, the CDR3 is TGTGCCAGCAGCTACAGGGGGAGGAATTCACCCCTCCACTTT.